This is a list of T cell receptor beta chains from one sample in a study of T cell responses to AZD1222 COVID-19 vaccine. Data came from immunoSEQ multiplex PCR; TCRdb stores just in-frame clones and leaves some out. The sample yields approximately 68,000 clones, around 86% seen once. The material sequenced was peripheral blood, taken on day 0 of AZD1222 vaccination. These receptors all stem from an adult in good health. Each CDR3 is given with its conserved first and last residue. Fields, in order: D gene, clone size, J gene, V gene, CDR3 DNA, CDR3 protein. A D gene is named only where the DNA matches it firmly. The size field is filled for only some rows; it gives once, few, many or a size class.

d_call: NA; clone_size: NA; j_call: TRBJ2-1; v_call: TRBV4-2; cdr3_nt: TGTGCCAGCAGCCAAACTCGAGCTGGTGAGCAGTTCTTC; cdr3_aa: CASSQTRAGEQFF
d_call: NA; clone_size: NA; j_call: TRBJ1-2; v_call: TRBV3-1/TRBV3-2; cdr3_nt: TGTGCCAGCAGTCAGACAGGCCTCAAGCACACCTTC; cdr3_aa: CASSQTGLKHTF
d_call: NA; clone_size: NA; j_call: TRBJ2-3; v_call: TRBV3-1/TRBV3-2; cdr3_nt: TGTGCCAGCAGCCCTAGCGCGGGTACGCAGTATTTT; cdr3_aa: CASSPSAGTQYF
d_call: NA; clone_size: NA; j_call: TRBJ1-4; v_call: TRBV7-2; cdr3_nt: TGTGCCAGCAGCCAGTATGGGGAGTCTAATGAAAAACTGTTTTTT; cdr3_aa: CASSQYGESNEKLFF
d_call: TRBD1; clone_size: NA; j_call: TRBJ2-6; v_call: TRBV29-1; cdr3_nt: TGCAGCGTGGGGACAGGGGCGACCTCTGGGGCCAACGTCCTGACTTTC; cdr3_aa: CSVGTGATSGANVLTF
d_call: NA; clone_size: NA; j_call: TRBJ1-1; v_call: TRBV18; cdr3_nt: TGTGCCAGCTCATCCGACGGTAGCACTGAAGCTTTCTTT; cdr3_aa: CASSSDGSTEAFF
d_call: NA; clone_size: NA; j_call: TRBJ1-2; v_call: TRBV28; cdr3_nt: TGTGCCAGCAGCCCTCCTATCTCCTTCGCCACAAACTATGGCTACACCTTC; cdr3_aa: CASSPPISFATNYGYTF
d_call: NA; clone_size: NA; j_call: TRBJ1-1; v_call: TRBV7-2; cdr3_nt: TGTGCCAGCAGCCTCGAGAGGGACACTGAAGCTTTCTTT; cdr3_aa: CASSLERDTEAFF
d_call: TRBD1; clone_size: few; j_call: TRBJ1-1; v_call: TRBV6-1; cdr3_nt: TGTGCCAGCAGTGAAGGGTGGACAGGTCTCACTGAAGCTTTCTTT; cdr3_aa: CASSEGWTGLTEAFF
d_call: NA; clone_size: NA; j_call: TRBJ1-6; v_call: TRBV7-2; cdr3_nt: TGTGCCAGCACCCTAGACGGGTGGAATTCACCCCTCCACTTT; cdr3_aa: CASTLDGWNSPLHF
d_call: TRBD1; clone_size: NA; j_call: TRBJ2-3; v_call: TRBV7-8; cdr3_nt: TGTGCCAGCAGCTTAGGCGGACAGGGAGGAGATACGCAGTATTTT; cdr3_aa: CASSLGGQGGDTQYF
d_call: TRBD1; clone_size: NA; j_call: TRBJ1-2; v_call: TRBV19; cdr3_nt: TGTGCCAGTAGTACCCGACAGGGAGGCTATGGCTACACCTTC; cdr3_aa: CASSTRQGGYGYTF
d_call: TRBD2; clone_size: NA; j_call: TRBJ2-1; v_call: TRBV24-1; cdr3_nt: TGTGCCACCAGTGAGGGCGGGGGGGTATCCTACAATGAGCAGTTCTTC; cdr3_aa: CATSEGGGVSYNEQFF